The clone carrying this T cell receptor (beta chain) is termed medium-sized (0.01 to 0.1%). Germline trimming cut 3 bases from V and 4 bases from J; bases unmatched to any gene: 11. Germline V gene lookup returns CDR1 SGHDT and CDR2 YYEEEE. The CDR3 has 16 residues. The data originate from a study of molecular identifiers for immune sequencing clone quantification. Using its own MiXCR run on the PCR reads, TCRdb lists one record per CDR3 protein. This sample has 2,600 or so distinct CDR3 sequences, with around 18% found just once. The sequenced material came from naive CD8+ T cells from blood, with Jurkat cell RNA spiked in. Described subset: FACS-sorted CD8+CD4-CCR7+CD45RA+ naive T cells. The TCR originated in a human donor in good health. Some libraries in this study had Jurkat cell RNA spiked in. The V gene is TRBV5-6, the J gene TRBJ2-3; 7 nucleotides agree with TRBD2. CDR3 residues: CASSSEWREFPDTQYF. DNA of the CDR3: TGTGCCAGCAGCTCTGAGTGGCGGGAGTTTCCAGATACGCAGTATTTT.